This TCR beta chain was recorded in a study of circulating and synovial CD4+ cells in juvenile arthritis. Findings of the study overall: The pathogenic-like versus bulk T cell difference escaped Vbeta family analysis. Bulk blood CD4 samples held at least an order of magnitude more or fewer genomes than CPL. These repertoires were less diverse than bulk blood CD4 repertoires.

The V gene's germline CDR1 is MNHEY and CDR2 SVGAGI. The CDR3 loop spans 16 amino acids. Trimming cost V 2 bases and J 6 bases, with 19 bases left between them. With regard to this clone: The antigen is not known.

Repertoires were generated with immunoSEQ multiplex PCR, while TCRdb's copy carries only in-frame clones and drops some. The sample carries approximately 35,000 clones, 90% to 95% recorded once. This receptor was taken from a human donor with juvenile idiopathic arthritis. This chain uses TRBV6-5 with TRBJ1-2; no clear D. Specimen: CD4+ T cells from blood. The DNA for the CDR3 is TGTGCCAGCAGTTACGAGTCTTTCGGGTTACCGAATGGCTACACCTTC. Its translation: CASSYESFGLPNGYTF.